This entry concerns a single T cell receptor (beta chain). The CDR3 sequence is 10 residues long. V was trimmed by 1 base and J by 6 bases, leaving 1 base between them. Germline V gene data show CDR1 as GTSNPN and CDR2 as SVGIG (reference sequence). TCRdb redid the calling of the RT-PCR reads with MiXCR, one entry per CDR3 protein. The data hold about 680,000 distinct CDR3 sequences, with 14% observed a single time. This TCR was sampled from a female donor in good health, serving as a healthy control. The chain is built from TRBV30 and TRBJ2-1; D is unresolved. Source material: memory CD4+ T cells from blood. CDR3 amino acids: CAWSANEQFF. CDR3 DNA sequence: TGTGCCTGGAGTGCCAATGAGCAGTTCTTC. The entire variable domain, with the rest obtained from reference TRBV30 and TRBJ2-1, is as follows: SQTIHQWPATLVQPVGSPLSLECTVEGTSNPNLYWYRQAAGRGLQLLFYSVGIGQISSEVPQNLSASRPQDRQFILSSKKLLLSDSGFYLCAWSANEQFFGPGTRLTVL.